The sequence of this TCR beta chain was determined in a study of T cell repertoires in cytomegalovirus infection. The wider study: The public TCR beta signatures pointed to both CMV infection and matching HLA type. General study results and limits: CMV carriers with the relevant HLA were identified by cumulative public TCR beta family frequency.

TCRdb ran MiXCR on the reads and lists one entry per CDR3 protein. The data hold around 230,000 distinct CDR3 sequences, with approximately 7% observed a single time. This clonotype was seen many times. Its antigen is currently unknown. The CDR3 loop spans 12 amino acids. Germline V gene data show CDR1 as SGHTA and CDR2 as FQGTGA. V was clipped by 5 bases and J by 1 base, with 5 bases between them. The TCR comes from a human donor in good health (CMV status not recorded). Some clones in this sample may be carry-over from other donors' samples. Sequencing used PBMCs. The rearrangement joins TRBV7-3 to TRBJ1-1; weak D call: TRBD1 (5 bases). CDR3 bases: TGTGCCAGCAGCACAGGGAACACTGAAGCTTTCTTT. It yields the protein CASSTGNTEAFF. Complete variable domain (other parts from reference TRBV7-3 and TRBJ1-1): GAGVSQTPSNKVTEKGKYVELRCDPISGHTALYWYRQSLGQGPEFLIYFQGTGAADDSGLPNDRFFAVRPEGSVSTLKIQRTERGDSAVYLCASSTGNTEAFFGQGTRLTVV.